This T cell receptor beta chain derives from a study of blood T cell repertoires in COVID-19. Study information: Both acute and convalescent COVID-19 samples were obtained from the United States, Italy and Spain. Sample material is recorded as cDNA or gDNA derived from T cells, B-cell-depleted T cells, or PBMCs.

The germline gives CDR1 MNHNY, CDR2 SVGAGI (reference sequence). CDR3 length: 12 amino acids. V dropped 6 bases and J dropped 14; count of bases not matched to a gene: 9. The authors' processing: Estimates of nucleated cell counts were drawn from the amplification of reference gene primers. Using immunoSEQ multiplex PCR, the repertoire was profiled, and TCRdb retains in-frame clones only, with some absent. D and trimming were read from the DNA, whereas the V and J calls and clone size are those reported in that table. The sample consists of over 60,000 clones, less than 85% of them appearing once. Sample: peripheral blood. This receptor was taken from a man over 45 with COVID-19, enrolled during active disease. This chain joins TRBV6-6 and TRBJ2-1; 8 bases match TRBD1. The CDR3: CASRSGQGRKFF. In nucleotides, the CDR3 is TGTGCCAGCAGATCCGGACAGGGAAGGAAGTTCTTC.